This entry features one T cell receptor beta chain sequence. From germline, CDR1 is LNHDA and CDR2 SQIVND (reference sequence). The CDR3 length is 11 residues. V dropped 6 bases and J dropped 7 bases, with 6 bases sitting between them. The data are from a study of response to subunit inactivated influenza vaccine. A single record per CDR3 protein comes from TCRdb applying MiXCR to the RT-PCR reads. Here the sample spans about 170,000 distinct CDR3 sequences, more than 10% being singletons. These data were likewise used in another study, on T cells expressing NK-cell markers. From that study: 5'RACE template switching with UMIs generated TCR beta cDNA. An anti-gamma-delta TCR antibody was added in several experiments. It restricted sorting to alpha-beta TCR-expressing T cells. NKG2C+ dominant clonotype frequencies in 6 or 7 donors were roughly 1.0-8% of CD8+ T cells.

This clonotype was obtained from a man aged 50 to 59 who received an inactivated influenza vaccine. The chain joins TRBV19 to TRBJ2-2; D unresolved. The sequenced sample was CD8+ T cells sorted from PBMCs, obtained 11 to 12 days after vaccination. The CDR3 DNA is TGTGCCAGTAGAGTGAACGGGGAGCTGTTTTTT. Amino acid sequence: CASRVNGELFF.